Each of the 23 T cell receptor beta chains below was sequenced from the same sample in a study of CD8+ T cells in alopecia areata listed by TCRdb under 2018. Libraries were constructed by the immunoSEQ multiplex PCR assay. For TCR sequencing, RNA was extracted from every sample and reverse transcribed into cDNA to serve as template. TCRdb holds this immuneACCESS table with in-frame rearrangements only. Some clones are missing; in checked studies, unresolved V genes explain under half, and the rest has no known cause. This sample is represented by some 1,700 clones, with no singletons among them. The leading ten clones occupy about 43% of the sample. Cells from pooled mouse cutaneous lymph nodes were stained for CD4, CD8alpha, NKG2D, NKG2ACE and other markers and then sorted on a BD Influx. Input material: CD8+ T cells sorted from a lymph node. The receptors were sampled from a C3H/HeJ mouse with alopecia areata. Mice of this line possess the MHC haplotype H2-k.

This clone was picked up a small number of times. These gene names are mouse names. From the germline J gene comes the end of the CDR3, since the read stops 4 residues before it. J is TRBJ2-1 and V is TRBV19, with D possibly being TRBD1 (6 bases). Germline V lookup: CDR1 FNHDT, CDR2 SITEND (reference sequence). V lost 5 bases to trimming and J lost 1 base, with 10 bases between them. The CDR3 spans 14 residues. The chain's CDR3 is CASSTGQNYAEQFF. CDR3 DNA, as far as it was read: TGTGCCAGCAGCACGGGACAAAACTATGCT.

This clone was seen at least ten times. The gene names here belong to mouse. The sequenced part of the CDR3 DNA is TGTGCCAGCAGTTTGAACTGGGGGGTTGAT. Translation gives CASSLNWGVD. The complete CDR3 sequence is CASSLNWGVDEQYF. The V and J genes are TRBV14 and TRBJ2-7, with 9 bases that match TRBD2. The CDR3 goes on 4 residues after the read ends, and that part is filled in from the germline J gene. CDR1 is SGHDT, CDR2 FRDEAV, per germline. The CDR3 consists of 14 residues.

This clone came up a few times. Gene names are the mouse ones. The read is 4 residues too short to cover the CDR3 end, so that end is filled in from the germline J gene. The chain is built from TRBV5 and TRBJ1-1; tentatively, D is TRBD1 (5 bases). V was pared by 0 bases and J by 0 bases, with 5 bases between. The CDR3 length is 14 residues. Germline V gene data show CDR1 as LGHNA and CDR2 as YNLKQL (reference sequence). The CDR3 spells CASSQDRANTEVFF. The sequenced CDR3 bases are TGTGCCAGCAGCCAAGACAGGGCAAACACA.

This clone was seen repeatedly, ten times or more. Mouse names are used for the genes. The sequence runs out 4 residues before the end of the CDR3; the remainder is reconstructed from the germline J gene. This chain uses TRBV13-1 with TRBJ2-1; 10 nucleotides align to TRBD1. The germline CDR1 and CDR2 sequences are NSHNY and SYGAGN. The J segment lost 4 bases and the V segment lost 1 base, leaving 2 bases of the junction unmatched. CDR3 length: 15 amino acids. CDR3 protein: CASSDLGQGYAEQFF. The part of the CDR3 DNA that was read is TGTGCCAGCAGTGATTTGGGACAGGGGTATGCT.

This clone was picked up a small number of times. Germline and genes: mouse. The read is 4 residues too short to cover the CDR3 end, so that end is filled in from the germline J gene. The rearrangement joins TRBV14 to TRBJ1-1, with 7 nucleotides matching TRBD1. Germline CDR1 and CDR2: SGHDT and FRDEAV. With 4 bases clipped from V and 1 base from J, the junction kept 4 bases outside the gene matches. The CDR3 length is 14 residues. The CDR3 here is CASSPGQWNTEVFF. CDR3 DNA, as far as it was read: TGTGCCAGCAGTCCGGGACAGTGGAACACA.

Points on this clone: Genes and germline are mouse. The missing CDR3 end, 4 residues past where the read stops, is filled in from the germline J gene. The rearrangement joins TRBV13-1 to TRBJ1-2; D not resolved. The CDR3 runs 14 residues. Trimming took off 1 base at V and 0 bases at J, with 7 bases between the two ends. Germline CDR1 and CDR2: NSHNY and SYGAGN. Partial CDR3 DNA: TGTGCCAGCAGTGATAACAAACCAAACTCC. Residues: CASSDNKPNS. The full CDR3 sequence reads CASSDNKPNSDYTF.

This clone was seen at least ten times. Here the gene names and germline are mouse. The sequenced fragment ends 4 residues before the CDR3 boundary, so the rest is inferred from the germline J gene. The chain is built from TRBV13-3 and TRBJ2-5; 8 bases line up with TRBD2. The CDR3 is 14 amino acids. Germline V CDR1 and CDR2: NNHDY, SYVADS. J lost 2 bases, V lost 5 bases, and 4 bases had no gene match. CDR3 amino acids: CASSSWGAQDTQYF. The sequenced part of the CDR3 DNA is TGTGCCAGCAGCTCCTGGGGGGCCCAAGAC.

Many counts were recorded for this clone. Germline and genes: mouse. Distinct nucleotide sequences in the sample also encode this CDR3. CDR3 DNA, as far as it was read: TGTGCCAGCAGTAGGGACAGGGTAAATTCGCCC. This sequence encodes CASSRDRVNSP. The whole CDR3 region reads CASSRDRVNSPLYF. J is TRBJ1-6 and V is TRBV19; 9 bases map to TRBD1. The read ends 3 residues before the CDR3 terminus; that terminus is restored from the germline J gene. TRBJ1-6 is treated as an ORF (open reading frame) with a function not yet certain. The CDR3 extends over 14 amino acids. V trimming: 3 bases; J trimming: 7 bases; junction bases outside the gene matches: 2. CDR1 is FNHDT and CDR2 is SITEND in the germline V gene (reference sequence).

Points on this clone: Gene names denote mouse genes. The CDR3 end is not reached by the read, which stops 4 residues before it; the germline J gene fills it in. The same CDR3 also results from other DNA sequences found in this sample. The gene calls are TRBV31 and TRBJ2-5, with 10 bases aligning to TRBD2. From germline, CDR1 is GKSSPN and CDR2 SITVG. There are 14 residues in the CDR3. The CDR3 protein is CAWSPGGARDTQYF. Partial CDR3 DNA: TGTGCCTGGAGCCCTGGGGGGGCGCGGGAC.

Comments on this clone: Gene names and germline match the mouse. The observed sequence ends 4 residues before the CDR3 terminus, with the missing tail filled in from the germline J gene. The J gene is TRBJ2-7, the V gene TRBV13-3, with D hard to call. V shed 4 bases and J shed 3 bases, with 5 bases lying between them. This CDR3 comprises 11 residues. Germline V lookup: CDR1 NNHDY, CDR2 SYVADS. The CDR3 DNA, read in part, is TGTGCCAGCAGTTCAGTCTAT. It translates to CASSSVY. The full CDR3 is CASSSVYEQYF.

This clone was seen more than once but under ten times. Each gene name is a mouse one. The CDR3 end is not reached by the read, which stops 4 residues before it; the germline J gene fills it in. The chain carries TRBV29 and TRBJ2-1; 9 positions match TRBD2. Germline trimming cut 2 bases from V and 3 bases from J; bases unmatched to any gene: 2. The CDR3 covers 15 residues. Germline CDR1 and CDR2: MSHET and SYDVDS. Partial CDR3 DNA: TGTGCTAGCAGTTTAAGACTGGGGGTCTATGCT. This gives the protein CASSLRLGVYA. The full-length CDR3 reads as CASSLRLGVYAEQFF.

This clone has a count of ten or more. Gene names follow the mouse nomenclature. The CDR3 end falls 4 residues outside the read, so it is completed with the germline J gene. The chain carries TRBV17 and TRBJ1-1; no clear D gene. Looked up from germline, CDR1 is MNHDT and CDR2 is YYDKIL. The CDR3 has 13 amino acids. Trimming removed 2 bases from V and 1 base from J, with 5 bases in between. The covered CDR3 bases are TGTGCTAGCAGTAGACCAGGGAACACA. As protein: CASSRPGNT. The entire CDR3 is CASSRPGNTEVFF.

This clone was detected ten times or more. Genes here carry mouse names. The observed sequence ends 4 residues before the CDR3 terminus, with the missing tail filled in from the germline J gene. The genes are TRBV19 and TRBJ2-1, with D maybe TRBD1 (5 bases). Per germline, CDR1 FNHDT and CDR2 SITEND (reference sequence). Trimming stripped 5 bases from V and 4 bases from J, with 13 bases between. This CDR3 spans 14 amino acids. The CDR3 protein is CASRTSDKYAEQFF. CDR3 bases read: TGTGCCAGCAGAACTTCGGACAAATATGCT.

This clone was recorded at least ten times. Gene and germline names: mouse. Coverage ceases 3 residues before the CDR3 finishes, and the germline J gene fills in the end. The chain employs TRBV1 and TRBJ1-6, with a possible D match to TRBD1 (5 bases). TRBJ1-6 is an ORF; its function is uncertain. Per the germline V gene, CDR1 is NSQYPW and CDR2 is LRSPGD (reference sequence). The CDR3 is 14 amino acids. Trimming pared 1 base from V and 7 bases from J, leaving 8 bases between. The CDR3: CTCSAGPGNSPLYF. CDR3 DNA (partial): TGCACCTGCAGTGCAGGGCCAGGGAATTCGCCC.

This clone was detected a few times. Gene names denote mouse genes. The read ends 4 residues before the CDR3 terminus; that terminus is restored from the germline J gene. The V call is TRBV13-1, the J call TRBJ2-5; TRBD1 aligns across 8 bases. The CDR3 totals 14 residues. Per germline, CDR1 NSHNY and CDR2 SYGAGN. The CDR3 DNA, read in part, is TGTGCCAGCAGTGCCTCAGGGGGCGAGGAC. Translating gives CASSASGGED. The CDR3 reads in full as CASSASGGEDTQYF.

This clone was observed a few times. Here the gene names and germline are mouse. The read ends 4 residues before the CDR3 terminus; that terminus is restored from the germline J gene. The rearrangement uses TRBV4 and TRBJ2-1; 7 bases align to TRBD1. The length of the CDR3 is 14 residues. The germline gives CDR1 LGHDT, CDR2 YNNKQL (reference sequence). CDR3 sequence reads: CASSPRDSGAEQFF. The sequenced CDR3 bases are TGTGCCAGCAGCCCCCGGGACAGTGGGGCT.

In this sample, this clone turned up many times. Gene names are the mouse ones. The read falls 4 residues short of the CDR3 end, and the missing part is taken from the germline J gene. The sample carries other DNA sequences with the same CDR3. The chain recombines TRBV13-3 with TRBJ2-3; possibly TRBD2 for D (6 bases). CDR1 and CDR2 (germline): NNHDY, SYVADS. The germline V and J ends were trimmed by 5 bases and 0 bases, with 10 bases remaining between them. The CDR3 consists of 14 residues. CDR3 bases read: TGTGCCAGCAGCCTCTGGGGAAGTGCAGAA. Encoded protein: CASSLWGSAE. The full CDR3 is CASSLWGSAETLYF.

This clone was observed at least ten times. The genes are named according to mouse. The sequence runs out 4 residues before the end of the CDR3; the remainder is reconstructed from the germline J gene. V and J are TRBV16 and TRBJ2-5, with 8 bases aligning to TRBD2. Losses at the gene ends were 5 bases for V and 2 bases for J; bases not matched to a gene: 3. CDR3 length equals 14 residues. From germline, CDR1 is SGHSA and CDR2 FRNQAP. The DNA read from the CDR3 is TGTGCAAGCAGCACGACTGGGGCCCAAGAC. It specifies CASSTTGAQD. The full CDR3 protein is CASSTTGAQDTQYF.

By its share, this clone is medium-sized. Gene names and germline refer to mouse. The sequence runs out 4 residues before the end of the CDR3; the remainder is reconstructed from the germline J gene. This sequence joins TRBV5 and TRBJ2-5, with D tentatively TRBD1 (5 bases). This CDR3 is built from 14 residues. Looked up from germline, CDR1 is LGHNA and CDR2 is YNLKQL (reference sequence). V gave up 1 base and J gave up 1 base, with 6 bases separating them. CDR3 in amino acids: CASSQAGHQDTQYF. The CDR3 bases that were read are TGTGCCAGCAGCCAAGCAGGGCACCAAGAC.

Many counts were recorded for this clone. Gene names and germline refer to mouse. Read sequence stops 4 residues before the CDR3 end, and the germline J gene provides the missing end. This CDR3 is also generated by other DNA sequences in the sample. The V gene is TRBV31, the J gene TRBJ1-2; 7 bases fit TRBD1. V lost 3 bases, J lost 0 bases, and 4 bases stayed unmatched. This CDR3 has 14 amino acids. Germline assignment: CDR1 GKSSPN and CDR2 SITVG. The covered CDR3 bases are TGTGCCTGGAGCCGGGACAGAGCAAACTCC. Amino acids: CAWSRDRANS. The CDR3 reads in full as CAWSRDRANSDYTF. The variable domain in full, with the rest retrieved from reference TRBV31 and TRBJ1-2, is AQTIHQWPVAEIKAVGSPLSLGCTIKGKSSPNLYWYWQATGGTLQQLFYSITVGQVESVVQLNLSASRPKDDQFILSTEKLLLSHSGFYLCAWSRDRANSDYTFGSGTRLLVI.

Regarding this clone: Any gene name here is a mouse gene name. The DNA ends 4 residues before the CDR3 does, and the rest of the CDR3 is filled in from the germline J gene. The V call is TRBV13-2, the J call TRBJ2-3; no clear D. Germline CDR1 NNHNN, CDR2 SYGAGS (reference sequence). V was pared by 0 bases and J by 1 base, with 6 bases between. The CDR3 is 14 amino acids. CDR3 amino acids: CASGDVRGAETLYF. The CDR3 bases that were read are TGTGCCAGCGGTGATGTAAGGGGTGCAGAA.

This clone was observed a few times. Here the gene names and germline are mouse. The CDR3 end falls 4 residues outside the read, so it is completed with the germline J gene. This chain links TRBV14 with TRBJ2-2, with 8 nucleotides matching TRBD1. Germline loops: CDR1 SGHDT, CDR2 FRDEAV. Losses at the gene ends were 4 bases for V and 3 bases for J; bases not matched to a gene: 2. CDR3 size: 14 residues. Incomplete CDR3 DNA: TGTGCCAGCAGTCTGACAGGGGACACCGGG. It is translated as CASSLTGDTG. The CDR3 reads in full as CASSLTGDTGQLYF. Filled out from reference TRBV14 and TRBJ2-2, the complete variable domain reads EAGVTQSPRYAVLQEGQAVSFWCDPISGHDTLYWYQQPRDQGPQLLVYFRDEAVIDNSQLPSDRFSAVRPKGTNSTLKIQSAKQGDTATYLCASSLTGDTGQLYFGEGSKLTVL.

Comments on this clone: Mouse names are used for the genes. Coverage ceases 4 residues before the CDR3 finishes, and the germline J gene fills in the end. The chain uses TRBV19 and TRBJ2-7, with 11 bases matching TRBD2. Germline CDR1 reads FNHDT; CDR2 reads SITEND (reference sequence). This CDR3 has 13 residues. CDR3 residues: CASSRDWGYEQYF. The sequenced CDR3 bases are TGTGCCAGCAGCCGGGACTGGGGGTAT.